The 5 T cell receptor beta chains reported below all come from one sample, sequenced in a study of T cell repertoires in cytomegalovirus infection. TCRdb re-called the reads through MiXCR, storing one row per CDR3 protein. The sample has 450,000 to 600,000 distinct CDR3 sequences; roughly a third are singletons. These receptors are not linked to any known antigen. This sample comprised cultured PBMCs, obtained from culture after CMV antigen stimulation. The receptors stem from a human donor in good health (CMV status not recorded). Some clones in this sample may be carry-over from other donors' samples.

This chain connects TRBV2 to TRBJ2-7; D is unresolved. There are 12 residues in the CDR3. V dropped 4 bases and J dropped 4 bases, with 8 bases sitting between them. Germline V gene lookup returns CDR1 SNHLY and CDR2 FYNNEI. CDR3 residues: CASSVLGYEQYV. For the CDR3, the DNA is TGTGCCAGCAGTGTCCTGGGGTACGAGCAGTACGTC.

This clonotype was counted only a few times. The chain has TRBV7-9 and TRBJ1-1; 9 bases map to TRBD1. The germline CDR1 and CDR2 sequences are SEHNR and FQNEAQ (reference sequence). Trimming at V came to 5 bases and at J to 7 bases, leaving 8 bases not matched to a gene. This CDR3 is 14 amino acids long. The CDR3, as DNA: TGTGCCAGCAGCCCCAACAGGGGGCAGGGTGAAGCTTTCTTT. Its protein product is CASSPNRGQGEAFF. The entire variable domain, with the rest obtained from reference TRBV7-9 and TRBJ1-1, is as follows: DTGVSQNPRHKITKRGQNVTFRCDPISEHNRLYWYRQTLGQGPEFLTYFQNEAQLEKSRLLSDRFSAERPKGSFSTLEIQRTEQGDSAMYLCASSPNRGQGEAFFGQGTRLTVV.

The chain's CDR3 is CASSHTGAARELFF. CDR3 nucleotides: TGTGCCAGCAGCCACACGGGGGCCGCACGGGAGCTGTTTTTT. The chain couples TRBV5-8 to TRBJ2-2, with D perhaps being TRBD1 or TRBD2 (6 bases each). The CDR3 extends over 14 amino acids. The germline gives CDR1 SGHTS, CDR2 YDEGEE. V was shortened by 4 bases and J by 9 bases, with 16 bases between the two germline ends.

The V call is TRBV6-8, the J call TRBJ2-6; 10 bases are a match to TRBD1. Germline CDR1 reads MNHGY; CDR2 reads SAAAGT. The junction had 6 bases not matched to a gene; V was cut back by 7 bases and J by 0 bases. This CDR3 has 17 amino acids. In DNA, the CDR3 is TGTGCCAGCACCTCGGGACAGGGGAGCTCTGGGGCCAACGTCCTGACTTTC. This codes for CASTSGQGSSGANVLTF.

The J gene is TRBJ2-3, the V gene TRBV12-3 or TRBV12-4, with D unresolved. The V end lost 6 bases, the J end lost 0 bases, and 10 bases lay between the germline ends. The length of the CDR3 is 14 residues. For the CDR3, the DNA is TGTGCCAGCAGGATCGGGCCCAGCACAGATACGCAGTATTTT. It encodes CASRIGPSTDTQYF.